These 12 T cell receptor beta chains came from one sample sequenced in a study of blood T cell repertoires in COVID-19. Sequenced by immunoSEQ multiplex PCR; TCRdb stores in-frame clones only, minus some. This sample has about 130,000 clones; under 85% occur once, and the top ten carry about 12%. Sequencing was carried out using peripheral blood. These receptors all come from a woman between 55 and 75 years old with acute or convalescent COVID-19.

The rearrangement uses TRBV7-9 and TRBJ2-3; 10 nucleotides agree with TRBD1. This CDR3 is built from 17 residues. Germline CDR1 SEHNR, CDR2 FQNEAQ (reference sequence). V trimming: 1 base; J trimming: 8 bases; junction bases outside the gene matches: 12. The CDR3 sequence is CASSLGRQGAVRGTQYF. In DNA form, the CDR3 reads TGTGCCAGCAGCTTAGGGCGACAGGGGGCTGTGAGGGGTACGCAGTATTTT.

The chain recombines TRBV4-2 with TRBJ1-2; 9 bases agree with TRBD1. This CDR3 has 17 amino acids. V dropped 4 bases and J dropped 3; count of bases not matched to a gene: 12. CDR1 and CDR2 (germline): LGHNA, YNFKEQ. The CDR3 is CASSLAGQGGTDYGYTF. CDR3 DNA sequence: TGTGCCAGCAGCCTCGCGGGACAGGGAGGAACGGACTATGGCTACACCTTC.

The genes are TRBV30 and TRBJ2-2, with D tentatively TRBD2 (5 bases). The CDR3 is made up of 13 amino acids. V was cut by 2 bases and J by 6 bases, with 10 bases left in between. The germline gives CDR1 GTSNPN, CDR2 SVGIG (reference sequence). The CDR3 loop is CAWSSGLSGELFF. CDR3 in DNA: TGTGCCTGGAGTTCGGGGTTATCCGGGGAGCTGTTTTTT.

This chain joins TRBV28 and TRBJ1-6; the D gene is possibly TRBD1 (5 bases). This CDR3 is built from 14 residues. Germline CDR1 and CDR2: MDHEN and SYDVKM. The germline V and J ends were trimmed by 2 bases and 10 bases, with 12 bases remaining between them. CDR3 DNA sequence: TGTGCCAGCAGTTTACGCAGGGTTCCCTCACCCCTCCACTTT. Translated: CASSLRRVPSPLHF.

V and J are TRBV4-2 and TRBJ1-1; D is undetermined. Germline assignment: CDR1 LGHNA and CDR2 YNFKEQ. Deletions cut 4 bases from V and 4 bases from J, with 10 bases between. The length of the CDR3 is 13 residues. The CDR3 nucleotides read TGTGCCAGCAGCCCTTCCTCGGGCACTGAAGCTTTCTTT. This translates into CASSPSSGTEAFF.

The chain employs TRBV27 and TRBJ2-4, with TRBD1 identical over 7 bases. CDR3 length: 13 residues. The junction had 1 base not matched to a gene; V was cut back by 6 bases and J by 2 bases. Germline lookup yields CDR1 MNHEY and CDR2 SMNVEV (reference sequence). The CDR3 reads CASSRGTKNIQYF. In DNA, the CDR3 is TGTGCCAGCAGCAGGGGGACCAAAAACATTCAGTACTTC.

The V and J genes are TRBV20-1 and TRBJ2-5; 11 positions match TRBD1. In germline, CDR1 is DFQATT, CDR2 SNEGSKA (reference sequence). The ends lost 3 bases at V and 5 bases at J; junction bases unmatched: 5. This CDR3 comprises 14 residues. CDR3 in amino acids: CSASPGTGGETQYF. The CDR3 nucleotides read TGCAGTGCTAGTCCGGGGACAGGGGGGGAGACCCAGTACTTC.

This chain uses TRBV7-9 with TRBJ1-1, with unresolved D. Germline V CDR1 and CDR2: SEHNR, FQNEAQ (reference sequence). The germline V and J ends were trimmed by 3 bases and 5 bases, with 13 bases remaining between them. This CDR3 is 14 amino acids long. The CDR3 is CASSLTREWTEAFF. The CDR3 bases are TGTGCCAGCAGCTTGACGAGGGAATGGACTGAAGCTTTCTTT. The full variable domain, with the rest looked up from reference TRBV7-9 and TRBJ1-1, is DTGVSQNPRHKITKRGQNVTFRCDPISEHNRLYWYRQTLGQGPEFLTYFQNEAQLEKSRLLSDRFSAERPKGSFSTLEIQRTEQGDSAMYLCASSLTREWTEAFFGQGTRLTVV.

V usage is TRBV5-4 and J usage is TRBJ2-3; possibly TRBD2 for D (5 bases). V was clipped by 3 bases and J by 5 bases, with 10 bases between them. This CDR3 contains 13 residues. Germline-derived CDR1 and CDR2 are SGHNT and YYREEE (reference sequence). CDR3 nucleotides: TGTGCCAGCAGCTCCCTCGCGGGAGATACGCAGTATTTT. It is translated as CASSSLAGDTQYF.

The chain combines TRBV7-9 with TRBJ1-1; D might be TRBD1 (6 bases). The ends were cut back, 3 bases at V and 6 bases at J, with 17 bases in the middle. The CDR3 has 15 amino acids. Germline V gene sequence: CDR1 SEHNR, CDR2 FQNEAQ (reference sequence). CDR3 nucleotides: TGTGCCAGCAGCTTCTCAGGGGCGGAAGGCTCTGAAGCTTTCTTT. This codes for CASSFSGAEGSEAFF. Variable domain in full (rest from reference TRBV7-9 and TRBJ1-1): DTGVSQNPRHKITKRGQNVTFRCDPISEHNRLYWYRQTLGQGPEFLTYFQNEAQLEKSRLLSDRFSAERPKGSFSTLEIQRTEQGDSAMYLCASSFSGAEGSEAFFGQGTRLTVV.

V usage is TRBV9 and J usage is TRBJ2-5; 7 nucleotides match TRBD2. Germline lookup yields CDR1 SGDLS and CDR2 YYNGEE. Losses at the gene ends were 6 bases for V and 1 base for J; bases not matched to a gene: 9. The CDR3 extends over 15 amino acids. Here the CDR3 reads CASTTGTTIQETQYF. CDR3 DNA: TGTGCCAGCACGACTGGGACTACCATCCAAGAGACCCAGTACTTC.

J is TRBJ1-3 and V is TRBV7-6; 8 nucleotides align to TRBD1. Germline CDR1 SGHVS, CDR2 FNYEAQ. V was pared by 7 bases and J by 2 bases, with 10 bases of the junction left unmatched. This CDR3 is 16 amino acids long. Here the CDR3 reads CASTPGQGTTGNTIYF. The CDR3 coding sequence is TGTGCCAGCACCCCCGGACAGGGTACAACTGGAAACACCATATATTTT.